This note documents a single TCR beta chain sequence. This clone was counted a single time. The antigen it recognizes is unknown. Per-nucleotide qualities are absent, and no much larger clonotype sits a single base away. These data come from a study of cytomegalovirus exposure and HLA in healthy donors (dated by TCRdb to 2017 to 2019). At the level of the whole study: A later analysis indicated that the 130 or so validation repertoires were generated on the platform also employed for the approximately 700 repertoires of the first cohort. Besides the first cohort of roughly 660 subjects, a separate validation cohort made up of 90 to 150 different subjects was used. To predict cytomegalovirus infection status, the study combined high-throughput TCR immunosequencing, statistical association of individual TCRs with disease status, and machine learning. The study aimed to test whether signatures of past pathogen exposure could be identified by cataloging public T cell receptors. What the authors observed across the whole study: The authors suggested that the approach could potentially be extended to other disease states and immunological phenotypes. While some public TCRs were present in many individuals, most TCR sequences turned up only very rarely across donors. In both the original and validation cohorts, the classifier was reported to diagnose cytomegalovirus status with high specificity and sensitivity. The study listed approximately 150 TCR beta chains as associated with cytomegalovirus. In a later analysis, TCRs clustered in the first cohort were found to also tend to co-occur in the roughly 120 validation repertoires, with approximately 93% of cluster scores above 0. In vitro tests confirmed that a few of the cytomegalovirus-associated TCR beta chains recognize cytomegalovirus antigens. A later analysis lacked HLA typing for the validation cohort, so it scored co-occurrence in that cohort across all 110 or so repertoires.

The method behind the library was the immunoSEQ multiplex PCR assay. As for the original processing: A statistical classification framework was built for diagnosing cytomegalovirus status from the catalog of TCR beta chain sequences. This is the immuneACCESS table as TCRdb keeps it, with only in-frame sequences that have V and J called. A part of the clones is gone; compared with another copy, unresolved V genes explain less than half, and the rest is unexplained. V and J calls and clone size are copied from that table; D and trimming were computed from the DNA. For this sample the table gives about 140,000 clones, of which 80% to 90% were detected only once. The ten largest clones capture 2.9% of the sample. Separate from the approximately 700-subject first cohort, the validation cohort of 90 to 150 subjects was the group to which the donors belonged. The germline V gene supplies CDR1 SGHDT and CDR2 YYEEEE. The CDR3 contains 16 residues, cysteine and phenylalanine counted. Kept here is only the CDR3 DNA, which spans 48 bases and is read in frame from base 1. V lost 2 bases and J lost 0 bases; the stretch between them is 11 bases long.

Sequencing used PBMCs. The chain links TRBV5-6 with TRBJ1-4; the D gene is perhaps TRBD1, from 5 matching bases. The TCR was taken from a man between 18 and 35 years old in good health and CMV-seronegative. The nucleotides read TGTGCCAGCAGCTTCTGGACAATCACAACTAATGAAAAACTGTTTTTT. Its protein is CASSFWTITTNEKLFF.